This T cell receptor beta chain stems from a study of blood T cells in healthy people across ages. The people who gave samples were healthy Caucasians from Russia, aged roughly 6 to 95. The CDR3 length is 12 residues. Trimming stripped 3 bases from V and 7 bases from J, with 8 bases between. Germline V gives CDR1 SGHTA, CDR2 FQGNSA. In the case of this clonotype: Its target is unknown.

Alongside a J-beta primer mix, a sample-barcoded 5' primer served in a second PCR lasting about 7 to 12 cycles. TCRdb re-analysed the 5' RACE reads in MiXCR, keeping a single row per CDR3 protein. The table lists about 680,000 distinct CDR3 sequences, around half of them singletons, with around a third in the top ten. Notes on the study in general: Getting older went along with TCR beta diversity per million T cells dropping roughly linearly. One million T cells yielded diversity estimates that were considered underestimates. Comparison with aged donors showed that long-lived donors had more naive CD4+ cells and higher diversity.

The sequenced sample was blood. The receptor was derived from a woman aged 55-75 years in good health. V gene TRBV7-2 combines with J gene TRBJ2-3; unclear D gene. Written as DNA, the CDR3 is TGTGCCAGCAGCTTGTACGAGAATACGCAGTATTTT. Translating it yields CASSLYENTQYF.